The 21 T cell receptor beta chains in this list originate from one sample, sequenced in a study of early T cells in non-severe SARS-CoV-2 infection. One entry per CDR3 protein results from TCRdb running MiXCR on the 5' RACE reads. The sample lists tens of thousands of distinct CDR3 sequences, about 6% occurring once. Source material: whole blood. The receptors originated from an adult who was a healthcare worker with PCR-confirmed SARS-CoV-2 infection or an uninfected control (not recorded which).

The rearrangement uses TRBV29-1 and TRBJ2-2, with D possibly being TRBD1 (5 bases). CDR1 is SQVTM, CDR2 ANQGSEA, per germline. This CDR3 has 15 residues. Between the trimmed V and J ends, which lost 4 bases and 6 bases, there was a span of 18 bases. CDR3 residues: CSVVPLDTRAGELFF. CDR3 nucleotide sequence: TGCAGCGTTGTTCCCCTGGACACACGAGCCGGGGAGCTGTTTTTT.

V gene TRBV20-1 combines with J gene TRBJ2-1; 8 bases are shared with TRBD2. V gave up 5 bases and J gave up 8 bases; unmatched junction bases: 11. Germline values: CDR1 DFQATT, CDR2 SNEGSKA (reference sequence). This CDR3 spans 14 amino acids. The CDR3 loop is CSAGRGGLWDEQFF. The CDR3 nucleotides are TGCAGTGCTGGACGGGGGGGCCTTTGGGATGAGCAGTTCTTC.

This clonotype was picked up many times. The V call is TRBV30, the J call TRBJ2-3; TRBD1 might be the D (6 bases). The germline V gene encodes CDR1 GTSNPN and CDR2 SVGIG (reference sequence). This CDR3 spans 14 amino acids. Trimming took 1 base from V and 6 from J, leaving 14 bases between them. This chain's CDR3 is CAWSATGSPDTQYF. The CDR3 DNA sequence: TGTGCCTGGAGTGCCACAGGGTCCCCGGATACGCAGTATTTT.

The chain couples TRBV24-1 to TRBJ2-1, with 13 positions matching TRBD2. V trimming: 3 bases; J trimming: 9 bases; junction bases outside the gene matches: 10. The CDR3 length is 17 residues. Germline CDR1 is KGHDR and CDR2 is SFDVKD. The CDR3 loop is CATSDPRTSGGPGEQFF. The CDR3 bases are TGTGCCACCAGTGATCCCCGGACTAGCGGGGGCCCTGGTGAGCAGTTCTTC.

V and J are TRBV5-4 and TRBJ2-3; D unclear. Germline CDR1 reads SGHNT; CDR2 reads YYREEE (reference sequence). This CDR3 spans 14 amino acids. Deletions cut 1 base from V and 4 bases from J, with 10 bases between. CDR3 loop: CASSLPTLPDTQYF. The CDR3 DNA reads TGTGCCAGCAGCTTGCCCACACTTCCAGATACGCAGTATTTT.

The chain recombines TRBV7-2 with TRBJ2-3; D might be TRBD2 (6 bases). CDR1 is SGHTA, CDR2 FQGNSA, per germline. The V end was cut by 6 bases, the J end by 3 bases, with 19 bases between. The CDR3 totals 16 residues. The CDR3 DNA follows: TGTGCCAGCAGGTTCCCGACTAGTTTGGGGACAGATACGCAGTATTTT. Amino acids: CASRFPTSLGTDTQYF. Filled out from reference TRBV7-2 and TRBJ2-3, the complete variable domain reads GAGVSQSPSNKVTEKGKDVELRCDPISGHTALYWYRQSLGQGLEFLIYFQGNSAPDKSGLPSDRFSAERTGGSVSTLTIQRTQQEDSAVYLCASRFPTSLGTDTQYFGPGTRLTVL.

This clonotype was counted only a few times. V is TRBV5-1 and J is TRBJ1-1; no firm D call. V lost 4 bases and J 4 bases, leaving 11 bases between the germline ends. CDR3 length: 13 residues. Looked up from germline, CDR1 is SGHRS and CDR2 is YFSETQ. As DNA, the CDR3 is TGCGCCAGCAGCCTGGAGAGGTTCACTGAAGCTTTCTTT. Translating gives CASSLERFTEAFF.

Ten or more counts support this clonotype. The chain is built from TRBV29-1 and TRBJ1-5; 8 nucleotides match TRBD1. The CDR3 is 15 amino acids. V shed 4 bases and J 2 bases; nucleotides not matched to a gene: 7. CDR1 is SQVTM, CDR2 ANQGSEA, per germline. The CDR3 DNA reads as TGCAGCGTTGCGCAGGGGGCTAGTGGCAATCAGCCCCAGCATTTT. Its translation: CSVAQGASGNQPQHF. Based on the CDR3 plus reference TRBV29-1 and TRBJ1-5, the full variable domain is SAVISQKPSRDICQRGTSLTIQCQVDSQVTMMFWYRQQPGQSLTLIATANQGSEATYESGFVIDKFPISRPNLTFSTLTVSNMSPEDSSIYLCSVAQGASGNQPQHFGDGTRLSIL.

This clonotype has ten or more counts. The chain has TRBV6-1 and TRBJ1-5; D may be TRBD1 (6 bases). Looked up from germline, CDR1 is MNHNS and CDR2 is SASEGT. The CDR3 totals 17 residues. V shed 5 bases and J shed 3 bases, with 20 bases lying between them. The CDR3 loop reads CASSPRSNREINQPQHF. The CDR3 region has the DNA TGTGCCAGCAGTCCGCGTTCAAACAGGGAAATCAATCAGCCCCAGCATTTT.

This clonotype appeared many times. The chain has TRBV7-6 and TRBJ2-7; no firm D call. CDR1 is SGHVS and CDR2 is FNYEAQ in the germline V gene. The CDR3 length is 16 residues. Trimming left V 1 base short and J 6 bases short, with 19 bases between. Written as DNA, the CDR3 is TGTGCCAGCAGCTTAGTGGCGCCTGCCGCTATTTCCGAGCAGTACTTC. It encodes CASSLVAPAAISEQYF.

The chain is built from TRBV5-1 and TRBJ2-5; weak D call: TRBD2 (6 bases). The CDR3 consists of 13 residues. Trimming left V 0 bases short and J 3 bases short, with 6 bases between. CDR1 is SGHRS, CDR2 YFSETQ, per germline. The CDR3 loop reads CASSLGGEETQYF. The CDR3 DNA follows: TGCGCCAGCAGCTTGGGCGGGGAAGAGACCCAGTACTTC.

This clonotype appeared many times. The chain recombines TRBV6-1 with TRBJ2-3; TRBD2 matches 10 bases. Germline loops: CDR1 MNHNS, CDR2 SASEGT. The CDR3 is 16 amino acids. V was pared by 2 bases and J by 2 bases, with 4 bases of the junction left unmatched. CDR3 protein: CASSETLAGFTDTQYF. CDR3 bases: TGTGCCAGCAGTGAAACACTAGCGGGGTTCACAGATACGCAGTATTTT.

The rearrangement links TRBV11-2 to TRBJ2-1, with 11 nucleotides matching TRBD2. Trimming cost V 6 bases and J 8 bases; bases outside gene matches: 12. The CDR3 loop spans 16 amino acids. CDR1 SGHAT and CDR2 FQNNGV come from the germline V gene. The chain's CDR3 is CASRTTWTSGLDEQFF. The CDR3 DNA is TGTGCCAGCAGGACGACGTGGACTAGCGGGTTGGATGAGCAGTTCTTC.

This clonotype came up many times. This sequence joins TRBV12-3 or TRBV12-4 and TRBJ2-6; no firm D call. There are 13 residues in the CDR3. V was clipped by 6 bases and J by 1 base, with 4 bases between them. CDR3 sequence reads: CASRVSGANVLTF. CDR3 nucleotide sequence: TGTGCCAGCAGGGTTTCTGGGGCCAACGTCCTGACTTTC.

This clonotype was seen a handful of times. The CDR3, as DNA: TGTGCCAGCAGTTACGGTAGCGGGGGATTACAAGAGACCCAGTACTTC. The encoded protein is CASSYGSGGLQETQYF. The V call is TRBV6-5, the J call TRBJ2-5, with 9 nucleotides matching TRBD2. J was trimmed by 2 bases and V by 2 bases; bases with no gene match: 6. The CDR3 consists of 16 residues. CDR1 is MNHEY and CDR2 is SVGAGI in the germline V gene.

The chain employs TRBV21-1 and TRBJ2-1; TRBD1 is the table's D call, not checked against the DNA. TRBV21-1 is described as a pseudogene. The CDR3 extends over 17 amino acids. This CDR3 is CASSKSGALGSYNEQFF. The CDR3 DNA sequence: TGTGCCAGCAGCAAATCCGGGGCATTAGGGTCCTACAATGAGCAGTTCTTC.

This clonotype is medium-sized (0.01 to 0.1%) in the sample. This sequence joins TRBV29-1 and TRBJ1-1; D remains ambiguous. CDR3 size: 15 residues. From germline, CDR1 is SQVTM and CDR2 ANQGSEA. V lost 0 bases to trimming and J lost 0 bases, with 11 bases between them. Here the CDR3 DNA reads TGCAGCGTTGAAGATCAGTCACTCATGAACACTGAAGCTTTCTTT. It translates to CSVEDQSLMNTEAFF. Full variable domain (outside the CDR3, taken from reference TRBV29-1 and TRBJ1-1): SAVISQKPSRDICQRGTSLTIQCQVDSQVTMMFWYRQQPGQSLTLIATANQGSEATYESGFVIDKFPISRPNLTFSTLTVSNMSPEDSSIYLCSVEDQSLMNTEAFFGQGTRLTVV.

This clonotype appeared many times. The chain couples TRBV27 to TRBJ2-3; the D gene is possibly TRBD1 (6 bases). Deletions cut 6 bases from V and 0 bases from J, with 16 bases between. CDR3 size: 16 residues. Germline CDR1 and CDR2: MNHEY and SMNVEV (reference sequence). CDR3 region: CASSWTVTLSTDTQYF. The CDR3, as DNA: TGTGCCAGCAGCTGGACAGTCACCCTTAGCACAGATACGCAGTATTTT.

This clonotype was picked up many times. The chain carries TRBV18 and TRBJ1-5; D is perhaps TRBD1 (5 bases). The germline V gene has CDR1 KGHSH and CDR2 LQKENI. Trimming took 4 bases from V and 3 from J, leaving 7 bases between them. CDR3 length: 13 residues. CDR3 protein: CASSRGINQPQHF. The CDR3 bases are TGTGCCAGCTCACGGGGCATCAATCAGCCCCAGCATTTT.

This rearrangement joins TRBV2 to TRBJ1-6; no firm D call. The CDR3 sequence is 14 residues long. Per the germline V gene, CDR1 is SNHLY and CDR2 is FYNNEI. V shed 0 bases and J shed 6 bases, with 6 bases lying between them. CDR3: CASSEAQVNSPLHF. The CDR3 DNA sequence: TGTGCCAGCAGTGAAGCGCAAGTTAATTCACCCCTCCACTTT.

This clonotype was counted at least ten times. The chain recombines TRBV18 with TRBJ2-1; 9 positions agree with TRBD2. Per the germline V gene, CDR1 is KGHSH and CDR2 is LQKENI. This CDR3 spans 15 amino acids. V gave up 1 base and J gave up 8 bases; unmatched junction bases: 6. The CDR3 bases are TGTGCCAGCTCACCACTGGCGGGGGGGCCTCATGAGCAGTTCTTC. Amino acid sequence: CASSPLAGGPHEQFF.